A single T cell receptor (beta chain) is shown here with its context. This CDR3 is 16 amino acids long. Germline CDR1 reads SNHLY; CDR2 reads FYNNEI. Trimming cost V 6 bases and J 1 base; bases outside gene matches: 6. The record originates from a study of T-cell reconstitution after alpha-beta-depleted transplantation in children. During its preparation, the TCRbeta library received unique molecular identifiers. MiXCR was run by TCRdb on the PCR reads, yielding one entry per CDR3 protein. Among about 610,000 distinct CDR3 sequences listed, more than 9% were seen once. The chain recombines TRBV2 with TRBJ2-4, with TRBD2 matching over 10 bases. The starting material was PBMCs from the stem cell graft donor, obtained from the stem cell graft. The TCR comes from a human donor who donated a stem cell graft to a child with acute myeloid leukemia. CDR3 residues: CASRLAGGAAKNIQYF. The DNA for the CDR3 is TGTGCCAGCAGATTAGCGGGAGGAGCGGCCAAAAACATTCAGTACTTC.